The TCR beta chain described here comes from a study of control samples from healthy donors and cancer patients. TCRdb keeps only in-frame clones here, not all; method: immunoSEQ multiplex PCR. Among about 54,000 clones listed, roughly 96% were seen once. The CDR3 extends over 15 amino acids. Looked up from germline, CDR1 is MGHRA and CDR2 is YSYEKL. Trimming took 1 base from V and 1 from J, leaving 11 bases between them. This sequence originates from a woman aged 30 to 39 in good health. Sequencing was done on a sample of blood. The genes are TRBV4-1 and TRBJ2-7; D is ambiguous. In DNA, the CDR3 is TGCGCCAGCAGCCAAGTTACAGATACATCCTACGAGCAGTACTTC. As protein: CASSQVTDTSYEQYF.